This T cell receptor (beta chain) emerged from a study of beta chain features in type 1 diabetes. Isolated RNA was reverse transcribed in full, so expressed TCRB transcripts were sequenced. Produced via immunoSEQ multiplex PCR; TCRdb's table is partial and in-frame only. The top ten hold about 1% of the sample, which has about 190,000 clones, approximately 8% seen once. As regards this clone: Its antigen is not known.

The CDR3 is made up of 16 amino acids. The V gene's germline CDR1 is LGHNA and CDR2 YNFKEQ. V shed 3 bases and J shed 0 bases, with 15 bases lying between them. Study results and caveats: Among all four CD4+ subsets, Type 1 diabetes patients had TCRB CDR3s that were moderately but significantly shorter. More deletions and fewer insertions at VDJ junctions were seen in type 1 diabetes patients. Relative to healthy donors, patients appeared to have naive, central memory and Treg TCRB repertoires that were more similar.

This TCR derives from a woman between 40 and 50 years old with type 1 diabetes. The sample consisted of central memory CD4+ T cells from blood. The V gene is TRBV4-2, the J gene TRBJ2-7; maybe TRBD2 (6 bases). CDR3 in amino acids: CASSHGSQRSSYEQYF. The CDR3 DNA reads TGTGCCAGCAGCCACGGGAGCCAGAGGAGCTCCTACGAGCAGTACTTC.